The table lists the clone carrying this T cell receptor beta chain with many counts. Its specificity is not known. This entry is derived from a study of early T cells in non-severe SARS-CoV-2 infection. In the study overall: Chains from this unsorted whole-blood bulk RNA could not be paired.

Unique molecular identifiers were added to individual cDNA molecules. Each CDR3 protein is one row after TCRdb ran MiXCR on the 5' RACE reads. Of tens of thousands of distinct CDR3 sequences in the sample, 6.2% were seen once. Germline CDR1 and CDR2: SGHRS and YFSETQ. CDR3 length: 16 residues. V lost 4 bases and J lost 4; bases outside the gene matches: 8. Study-level points and caveats: VDJdb matching, biased toward anti-spike CD8 responses, missed private and CD4 specificities.

Sequenced material: whole blood. The TCR comes from an adult who was a healthcare worker with PCR-confirmed SARS-CoV-2 infection or an uninfected control (not recorded which). V gene TRBV5-1 combines with J gene TRBJ2-2, with 9 nucleotides matching TRBD1. The CDR3 reads CASSPAGTGTTGELFF. In DNA form, the CDR3 reads TGCGCCAGCAGCCCCGCGGGGACAGGGACCACCGGGGAGCTGTTTTTT.